Shown below are 10 T cell receptor beta chains from a single sample sequenced in a study of memory CD4+ T cells and cytomegalovirus serostatus. Single viable CD3+CD4+CD8-CD45RO+ cells were sorted as the memory CD4+ T cells. The repertoire was sequenced with immunoSEQ multiplex PCR; TCRdb's copy has only in-frame clones and lacks some. The sample lists roughly 50,000 clones; approximately 78% were seen once. Material: memory CD4+ T cells from blood. These receptors were taken from an adult in good health and CMV-seronegative.

This clone was observed a handful of times. The chain recombines TRBV9 with TRBJ1-1; D not resolved. The CDR3 length is 14 residues. Germline assignment: CDR1 SGDLS and CDR2 YYNGEE. Trimming stripped 4 bases from V and 5 bases from J, with 15 bases between. The CDR3, as DNA: TGTGCCAGCAGCCCAACTCAGAGGGAAACTGAAGCTTTCTTT. Translated: CASSPTQRETEAFF.

This chain joins TRBV7-2 and TRBJ2-5, with a tentative D call TRBD2 (6 bases). CDR1 and CDR2 from the germline V gene are SGHTA and FQGNSA. The CDR3 totals 14 residues. Trimming took off 5 bases at V and 5 bases at J, with 15 bases between the two ends. CDR3 amino acids: CASSPEWGRETQYF. CDR3 in DNA: TGTGCCAGCAGCCCTGAGTGGGGGAGGGAGACCCAGTACTTC.

Concerning this clone itself: A junction end diverges from the germline sequence, so it may reflect a read error. This chain connects TRBV12-5 to TRBJ1-5, with no clear D. The germline gives CDR1 LGHNT, CDR2 FRNRAP. This CDR3 region has 12 residues. CDR3 DNA: TGTGCTAGTGGTTCTGAGTCGGGAGTGCTCTATTTT. This gives the protein CASGSESGVLYF. Filled out from reference TRBV12-5 and TRBJ1-5, the complete variable domain reads DARVTQTPRHKVTEMGQEVTMRCQPILGHNTVFWYRQTMMQGLELLAYFRNRAPLDDSGMPKDRFSAEMPDATLATLKIQPSEPRDSAVYFCASGSESGVLYFGDGTRLSIL.

The chain couples TRBV7-6 to TRBJ1-1, with 9 bases lining up with TRBD1. V lost 5 bases, J lost 3 bases, and 13 bases stayed unmatched. The germline gives CDR1 SGHVS, CDR2 FNYEAQ. CDR3 size: 17 residues. The CDR3 loop is CASSQMTGGYIHTEAFF. CDR3 coding DNA: TGTGCCAGCAGCCAAATGACAGGGGGGTATATTCACACTGAAGCTTTCTTT.

The chain uses TRBV27 and TRBJ2-7; TRBD1 aligns across 10 bases. CDR1 is MNHEY, CDR2 SMNVEV, per germline (reference sequence). There are 15 residues in the CDR3. Trimming removed 6 bases from V and 6 bases from J; junction bases left unmatched: 11. The CDR3 DNA is TGTGCCAGCAGGACCCTCCGGGACAGGGGAATCGAGCAGTACTTC. This translates into CASRTLRDRGIEQYF.

The chain links TRBV27 to TRBJ2-7, with 7 positions matching TRBD1. Germline trimming cut 8 bases from V and 2 bases from J; bases unmatched to any gene: 6. The CDR3 runs 13 residues. CDR1 and CDR2 (germline): MNHEY, SMNVEV (reference sequence). The CDR3 nucleotides are TGTGCCAGCTCCCAGGGGGACCCCTACGAGCAGTACTTC. This encodes CASSQGDPYEQYF.

This clone was seen a few times. The rearrangement uses TRBV10-3 and TRBJ2-7; 9 bases fit TRBD1. The CDR3 consists of 15 residues. The germline CDR1 and CDR2 sequences are ENHRY and SYGVKD. Losses at the gene ends were 1 base for V and 2 bases for J; bases not matched to a gene: 3. The CDR3 loop is CAISEYRDRAYEQYF. In nucleotides, the CDR3 is TGTGCCATCAGTGAGTACCGGGACAGGGCCTACGAGCAGTACTTC.

The chain employs TRBV5-4 and TRBJ2-1; D perhaps matches TRBD2 (6 bases). This CDR3 contains 16 residues. V lost 4 bases to trimming and J lost 3 bases, with 17 bases between them. Germline CDR1 and CDR2: SGHNT and YYREEE (reference sequence). The CDR3 coding sequence is TGTGCCAGCAGCCAAGGGACTCGTTTCCTCTACAATGAGCAGTTCTTC. Encoded protein: CASSQGTRFLYNEQFF. The whole variable domain, remainder taken from reference TRBV5-4 and TRBJ2-1, is ETGVTQSPTHLIKTRGQQVTLRCSSQSGHNTVSWYQQALGQGPQFIFQYYREEENGRGNFPPRFSGLQFPNYSSELNVNALELDDSALYLCASSQGTRFLYNEQFFGPGTRLTVL.

This rearrangement joins TRBV6-6 to TRBJ1-1, with no clear D. The CDR3 extends over 12 amino acids. V was trimmed by 3 bases and J by 5 bases, leaving 7 bases between them. CDR1 and CDR2 from the germline V gene are MNHNY and SVGAGI (reference sequence). The CDR3 spells CASSYTGTEAFF. CDR3 coding DNA: TGTGCCAGCAGTTATACGGGGACTGAAGCTTTCTTT.

This clone was counted only a few times. The chain couples TRBV9 to TRBJ2-7; D is uncertain. V was shortened by 0 bases and J by 4 bases, with 14 bases between the two germline ends. This CDR3 is 15 amino acids long. Germline loops: CDR1 SGDLS, CDR2 YYNGEE. The CDR3, as DNA: TGTGCCAGCAGCGTAGATATGGGCAGGAGTTACGAGCAGTACTTC. Protein product: CASSVDMGRSYEQYF.